This T cell receptor beta chain was recovered during a study of control samples from healthy donors and cancer patients. Repertoires were generated with immunoSEQ multiplex PCR, while TCRdb's copy carries only in-frame clones and drops some. This sample yields 20,000 to 30,000 clones, of which just over 90% are seen a single time; 13% belongs to the top ten. This clone is a singleton in its sample. The ends were cut back, 0 bases at V and 1 base at J, with 13 bases in the middle. The CDR3 loop spans 17 amino acids. The germline V gene encodes CDR1 SGHRS and CDR2 YFSETQ. This rearrangement joins TRBV5-1 to TRBJ1-4; D possibly corresponds to TRBD1 (5 bases). The source of this sequence is a man aged 50-60 years with lung cancer. Material: PBMCs. The CDR3 DNA sequence: TGCGCCAGCAGCTTGGCCGGGGCAAAAGGAACTAATGAAAAACTGTTTTTT. Its protein product is CASSLAGAKGTNEKLFF.